This T cell receptor (beta chain) was found in a study of blood T cells in healthy people across ages (dated by TCRdb to the mid-2010s). About the investigation overall: Template switching captured roughly one uniquely barcoded TCR beta cDNA molecule per two T cells in model experiments. Age-related changes in TCR beta repertoire diversity were measured in the study by deep sequencing normalized with unique cDNA molecular identifiers. The donors were split into four age groups: young (average 16 years), middle-aged (nearly 40), aged (more than 60) and long-lived (under 90). Donors of different ages were randomly distributed across sequencing lanes to avoid experimental bias. Two additional independent replicas of 1 million unique cDNA reads from the same blood draw were analyzed for two donors (one aged 18 to 29 and one aged 80 or older). Study-level results and caveats: Observed TCR beta diversity per million T cells fell roughly linearly with age, and a significant reduction was already apparent by age about 38. Compared with the aged group, the long-lived group had more naive CD4+ T cells, fewer expanded clones and increased TCR diversity, suggesting age selection. Estimates of total diversity from one million sequenced T cells were regarded as lower bounds and underestimates. Donor CMV infection status was unknown, potentially confounding age-related changes in expanded clonotypes. Since profiling was done on bulk unsorted PBMCs, naive and antigen-experienced compartments could not be conclusively compared. There was a strong correlation between observed TCR beta diversity and the percentage of naive T cells measured by flow cytometry.

The junction carries 16 bases between V and J, which are trimmed by 3 bases and 6 bases respectively. The CDR3 holds 15 amino acids from the cysteine to the phenylalanine. The sequence is cut down to CDR3 DNA, 45 bases in frame from base 1. From the germline V gene (reference sequence), CDR1 is MNHEY and CDR2 is SMNVEV. The approximately 41 donors, aged about 6 to 90 years, were systemically healthy Caucasian individuals from Russia. Each donor gave roughly 9 milliliters of peripheral blood, drawn into EDTA-treated Vacutainer tubes. Ficoll-Paque density-gradient centrifugation was used to isolate PBMCs, with at least 6.5 million per sample. Total RNA was extracted from PBMCs with Trizol reagent, with at least 5.5 micrograms obtained per sample. Naive CD45RAhigh/CD27high T cell percentages were measured by flow cytometry on a PBMC aliquot from every donor. A word on this clonotype: Its antigen remains unidentified. No quality values exist for individual bases; no much larger clone is one base distant.

To prepare the library, 5' RACE was applied. The instrument given in TCRdb is Illumina HiSeq 2500. A second about 7 to 12 cycle PCR used a sample-barcoded 5' primer and a J-beta primer mix. A unique molecular identifier was introduced onto each TCR beta cDNA molecule by a template-switch 5' adaptor carrying 12 random nucleotides. At least 2.5 million CDR3-containing paired-end reads were obtained from each sample. First-strand cDNA synthesis was performed from all RNA using the Mint cDNA synthesis kit, with priming by a TRBC-specific oligonucleotide. After uracil-DNA glycosylase treatment, a first 18-cycle PCR used universal primers M1SS and BC2_uni_R on all cDNA. The paper's data handling went like this. For normalization, 1 million high-quality reads were randomly selected from each sample, with every read carrying a distinct molecular identifier. Reads sharing molecular identifiers were discarded rather than binned into consensus sequences. MiTCR, run with a Q25 quality threshold and the strictest error-elimination algorithm, handled CDR3 identification, clonotype clustering and error correction. A nonparametric unseen species model with Euler transformation was used to estimate a lower bound on total TCR beta diversity. TCRdb's own reprocessing of the public reads used fastp at Q25 and MiXCR and kept productive beta chains. CDR3 protein sequences are deduplicated, and each keeps its most common genes and DNA. None of the V and J calls come from the authors' own analysis; TCRdb made them. The sample table contains 850,000 to 1,100,000 distinct CDR3 sequences; only one count was recorded for approximately 38% of them. The ten largest clones represent under 15% of the sample.

The V and J segments used are TRBV27 and TRBJ2-3; the D gene is possibly TRBD2, with 6 bases matching. Specimen: blood. This receptor was identified in a young man in good health. The nucleotides read TGTGCCAGCAGTTTGATGGCGGGGACGATGGATACGCAGTATTTT. This translates into CASSLMAGTMDTQYF.